This T cell receptor beta chain was identified during a study of T cell responses to AZD1222 COVID-19 vaccine. Generated by immunoSEQ multiplex PCR, the TCRdb table keeps only in-frame clones and is missing some. The table records roughly 90,000 clones, 80% to 90% of them present only once. Only a few counts were recorded for this clone. The CDR3 is made up of 16 amino acids. Germline CDR1 is SGHAT and CDR2 is FQDESV (reference sequence). The J segment lost 0 bases and the V segment lost 3 bases, leaving 5 bases of the junction unmatched. This receptor was obtained from an adult in good health. The rearrangement joins TRBV11-1 to TRBJ2-7; 10 bases fit TRBD2. The source material was peripheral blood, sampled on day 0 of AZD1222 vaccination. The CDR3 DNA is TGTGCCAGCAGCTTTCCTAGCGGGGGACCCTCCTACGAGCAGTACTTC. Protein: CASSFPSGGPSYEQYF.